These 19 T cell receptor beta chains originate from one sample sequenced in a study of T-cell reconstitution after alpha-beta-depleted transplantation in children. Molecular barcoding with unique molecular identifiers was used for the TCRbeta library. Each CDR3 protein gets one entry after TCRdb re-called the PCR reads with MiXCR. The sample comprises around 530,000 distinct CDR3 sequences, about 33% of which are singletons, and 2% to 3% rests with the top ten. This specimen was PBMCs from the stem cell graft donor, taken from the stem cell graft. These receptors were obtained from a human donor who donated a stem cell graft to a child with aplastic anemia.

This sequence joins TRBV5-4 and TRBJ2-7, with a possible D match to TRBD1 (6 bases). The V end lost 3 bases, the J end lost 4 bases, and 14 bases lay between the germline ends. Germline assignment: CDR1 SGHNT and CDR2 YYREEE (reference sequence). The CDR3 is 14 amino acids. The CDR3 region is CASSYDRRAYEQYV. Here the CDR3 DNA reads TGTGCCAGCAGCTACGACAGGCGGGCTTACGAGCAGTACGTC.

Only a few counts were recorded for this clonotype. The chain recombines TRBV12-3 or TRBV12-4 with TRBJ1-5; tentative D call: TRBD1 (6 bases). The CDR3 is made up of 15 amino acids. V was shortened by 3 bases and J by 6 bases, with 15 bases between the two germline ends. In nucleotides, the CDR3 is TGTGCCAGCAGTTTCAGGGATGAGGGGGGTCAGCCCCAGCATTTT. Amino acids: CASSFRDEGGQPQHF.

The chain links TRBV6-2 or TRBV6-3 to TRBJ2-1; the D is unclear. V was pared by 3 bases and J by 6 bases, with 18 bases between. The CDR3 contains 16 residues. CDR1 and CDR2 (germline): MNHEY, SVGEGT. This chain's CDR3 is CASSYYVAEDPNEQFF. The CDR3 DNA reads TGTGCCAGCAGTTATTACGTAGCAGAAGACCCCAATGAGCAGTTCTTC.

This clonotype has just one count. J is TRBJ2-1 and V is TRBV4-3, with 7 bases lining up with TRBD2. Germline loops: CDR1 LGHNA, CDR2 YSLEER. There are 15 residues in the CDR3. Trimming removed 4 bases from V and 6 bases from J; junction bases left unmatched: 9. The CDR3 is CASSRGLGSSNEQFF. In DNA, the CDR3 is TGCGCCAGCAGCCGCGGACTAGGGAGTAGCAATGAGCAGTTCTTC.

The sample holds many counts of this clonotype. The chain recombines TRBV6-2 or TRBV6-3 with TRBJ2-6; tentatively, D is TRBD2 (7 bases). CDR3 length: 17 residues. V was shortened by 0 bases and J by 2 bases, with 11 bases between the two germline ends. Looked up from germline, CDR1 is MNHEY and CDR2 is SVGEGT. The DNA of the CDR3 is TGTGCCAGCAGTTACTCGACGCGGGGGCCTGGGGCCAACGTCCTGACTTTC. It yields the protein CASSYSTRGPGANVLTF.

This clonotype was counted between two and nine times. For the CDR3, the DNA is TGTGCCACCACGGATGATGGGGGGCGCGGTGAAGCTTTCTTT. Translated: CATTDDGGRGEAFF. This sequence joins TRBV19 and TRBJ1-1; tentative D call: TRBD1 (6 bases). V was shortened by 10 bases and J by 7 bases, with 22 bases between the two germline ends. CDR1 and CDR2 from the germline V gene are LNHDA and SQIVND (reference sequence). There are 14 residues in the CDR3. The complete variable domain, with remaining parts taken from reference TRBV19 and TRBJ1-1, reads DGGITQSPKYLFRKEGQNVTLSCEQNLNHDAMYWYRQDPGQGLRLIYYSQIVNDFQKGDIAEGYSVSREKKESFPLTVTSAQKNPTAFYLCATTDDGGRGEAFFGQGTRLTVV.

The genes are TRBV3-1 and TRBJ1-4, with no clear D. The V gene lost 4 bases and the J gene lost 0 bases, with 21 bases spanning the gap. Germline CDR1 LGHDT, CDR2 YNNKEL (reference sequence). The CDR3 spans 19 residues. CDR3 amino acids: CASSPRTDLLSATNEKLFF. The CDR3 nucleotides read TGTGCCAGCAGCCCCCGGACTGACCTACTCTCAGCAACTAATGAAAAACTGTTTTTT. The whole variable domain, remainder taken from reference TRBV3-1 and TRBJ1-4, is DTAVSQTPKYLVTQMGNDKSIKCEQNLGHDTMYWYKQDSKKFLKIMFSYNNKELIINETVPNRFSPKSPDKAHLNLHINSLELGDSAVYFCASSPRTDLLSATNEKLFFGSGTQLSVL.

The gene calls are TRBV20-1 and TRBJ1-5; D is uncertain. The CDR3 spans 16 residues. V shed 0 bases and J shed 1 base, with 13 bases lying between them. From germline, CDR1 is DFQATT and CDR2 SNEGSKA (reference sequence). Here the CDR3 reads CSARDLAGLSNQPQHF. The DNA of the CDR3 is TGCAGTGCTAGAGATTTGGCAGGCTTAAGCAATCAGCCCCAGCATTTT.

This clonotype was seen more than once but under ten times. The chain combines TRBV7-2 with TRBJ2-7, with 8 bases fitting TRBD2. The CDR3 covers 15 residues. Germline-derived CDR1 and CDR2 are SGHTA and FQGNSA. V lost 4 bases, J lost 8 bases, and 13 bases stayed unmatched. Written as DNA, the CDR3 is TGTGCCAGCAGCTCCAACTTAGCGGGACCGGGAAAGCAGTACTTC. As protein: CASSSNLAGPGKQYF. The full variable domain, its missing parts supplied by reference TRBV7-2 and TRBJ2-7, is GAGVSQSPSNKVTEKGKDVELRCDPISGHTALYWYRQSLGQGLEFLIYFQGNSAPDKSGLPSDRFSAERTGGSVSTLTIQRTQQEDSAVYLCASSSNLAGPGKQYFGPGTRLTVT.

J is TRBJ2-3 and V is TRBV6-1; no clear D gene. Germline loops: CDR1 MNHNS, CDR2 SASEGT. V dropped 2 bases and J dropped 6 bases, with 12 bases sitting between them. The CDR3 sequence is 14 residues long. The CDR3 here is CASSEFGSWDTQYF. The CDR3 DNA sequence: TGTGCCAGCAGTGAATTTGGCAGTTGGGATACGCAGTATTTT.

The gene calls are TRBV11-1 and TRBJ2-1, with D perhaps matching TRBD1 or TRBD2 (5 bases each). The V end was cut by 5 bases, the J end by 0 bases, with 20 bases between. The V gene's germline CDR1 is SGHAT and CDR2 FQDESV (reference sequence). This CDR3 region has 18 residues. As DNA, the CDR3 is TGTGCCAGCAGCCGAGGGGAATTAGCGCGAAGCTCCTACAATGAGCAGTTCTTC. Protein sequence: CASSRGELARSSYNEQFF. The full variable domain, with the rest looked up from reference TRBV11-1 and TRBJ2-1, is EAEVAQSPRYKITEKSQAVAFWCDPISGHATLYWYRQILGQGPELLVQFQDESVVDDSQLPKDRFSAERLKGVDSTLKIQPAELGDSAMYLCASSRGELARSSYNEQFFGPGTRLTVL.

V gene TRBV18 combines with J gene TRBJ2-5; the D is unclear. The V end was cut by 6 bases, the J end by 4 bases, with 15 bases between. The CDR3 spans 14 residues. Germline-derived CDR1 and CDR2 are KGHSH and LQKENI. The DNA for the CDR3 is TGTGCCAGCTCTCCGGGTCGGGTAAGAGAGACCCAGTACTTC. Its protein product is CASSPGRVRETQYF.

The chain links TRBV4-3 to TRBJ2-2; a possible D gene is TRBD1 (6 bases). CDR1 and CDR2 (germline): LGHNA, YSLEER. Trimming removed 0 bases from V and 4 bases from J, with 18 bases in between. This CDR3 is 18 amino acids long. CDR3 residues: CASSQDFAGAPGTGELFF. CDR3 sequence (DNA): TGCGCCAGCAGCCAAGATTTTGCAGGGGCCCCGGGCACCGGGGAGCTGTTTTTT.

CDR3 DNA: TGTGCCAGCTCACCACGAGAGTTGGGTGCCGGGGCCAACGTCCTGACTTTC. This codes for CASSPRELGAGANVLTF. The V and J genes are TRBV18 and TRBJ2-6; D not certain. V was shortened by 1 base and J by 4 bases, with 14 bases between the two germline ends. The CDR3 has 17 residues. Per germline, CDR1 KGHSH and CDR2 LQKENI.

DNA of the CDR3: TGTGCCAGCAGTTTGTGGGAGGGGGCGGAACAGCCCCAGCATTTT. Its protein is CASSLWEGAEQPQHF. This sequence joins TRBV12-3 or TRBV12-4 and TRBJ1-5; 7 nucleotides match TRBD1. The V and J ends lost 3 bases and 7 bases, in that order; junction bases with no gene match: 9. This CDR3 contains 15 residues.

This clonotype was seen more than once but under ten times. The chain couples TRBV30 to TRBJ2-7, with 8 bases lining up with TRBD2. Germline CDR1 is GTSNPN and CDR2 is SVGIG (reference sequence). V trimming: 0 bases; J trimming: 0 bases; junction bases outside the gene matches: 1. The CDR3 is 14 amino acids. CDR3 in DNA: TGTGCCTGGAGTGTGAGCGGGGGCTCCTACGAGCAGTACTTC. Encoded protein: CAWSVSGGSYEQYF.

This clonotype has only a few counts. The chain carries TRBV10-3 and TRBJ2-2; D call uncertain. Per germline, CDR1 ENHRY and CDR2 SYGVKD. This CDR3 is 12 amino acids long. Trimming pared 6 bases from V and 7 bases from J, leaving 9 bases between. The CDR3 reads CAIRLANGELFF. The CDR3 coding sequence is TGTGCCATCAGGCTCGCCAACGGGGAGCTGTTTTTT.

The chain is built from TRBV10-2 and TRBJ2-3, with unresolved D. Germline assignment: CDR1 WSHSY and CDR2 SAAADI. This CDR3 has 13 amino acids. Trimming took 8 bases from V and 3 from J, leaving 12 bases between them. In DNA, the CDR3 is TGCGCCAGCCTCGACCGGAGAACAGATACGCAGTATTTT. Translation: CASLDRRTDTQYF.

The CDR3 protein is CASSPHAGGLQETQYF. The CDR3 DNA reads TGTGCCAGTAGTCCTCATGCGGGAGGCCTTCAAGAGACCCAGTACTTC. The chain employs TRBV19 and TRBJ2-5; 8 bases fit TRBD2. This CDR3 spans 16 amino acids. Germline CDR1 and CDR2: LNHDA and SQIVND (reference sequence). Germline trimming cut 5 bases from V and 2 bases from J; bases unmatched to any gene: 10.